This paragraph reports one T cell receptor (beta chain). The source of the sample is a study of T cell changes during pregnancy in multiple sclerosis. Sequencing was performed with immunoSEQ multiplex PCR; in TCRdb, only in-frame clones are kept and a portion is missing. This sample carries tens of thousands of clones, around nine tenths of them seen once, and the ten largest clones take roughly 0.56%. The J segment lost 7 bases and the V segment lost 2 bases, leaving 12 bases of the junction unmatched. The CDR3 has 16 residues. From germline, CDR1 is MNHGY and CDR2 SVAAGI. J is TRBJ1-2 and V is TRBV6-9, with 8 bases identical to TRBD1. Source: CD4+ T cells from peripheral blood mononuclear cells, taken in the first trimester of pregnancy. This TCR came from a female donor with multiple sclerosis, enrolled in a pregnancy study. CDR3 protein: CASSYTSGQGASGYTF. CDR3 sequence (DNA): TGTGCCAGCAGTTATACTTCCGGACAGGGAGCAAGTGGCTACACCTTC.